Listed below are T cell receptor beta chains from one sample, sequenced in a study of blood T cells in healthy people across ages. TCRdb analysed the 5' RACE reads with MiXCR anew, one entry per CDR3 protein. The table includes 790,000 or so distinct CDR3 sequences, 35% to 50% detected once. Sequenced: blood. The receptors shown here come from a man older than 75 in good health. Each CDR3 is given with its conserved first and last residue. Each record gives: J gene, V gene, clone size, D gene, CDR3 protein, CDR3 DNA. A D gene is named only where the DNA matches it firmly. Not all rows give a size; the values are once, few, many and, for expanded clones, a class.

>TRBJ2-1|TRBV14|-|TRBD2
CASSIFGGSQRNEQFF
TGTGCCAGCAGCATCTTTGGCGGGAGTCAACGCAATGAGCAGTTCTTC
>TRBJ2-7|TRBV25-1|many|-
CASSEIGAGDYEQYF
TGTGCCAGCAGTGAAATTGGGGCAGGGGACTACGAGCAGTACTTC
>TRBJ1-5|TRBV7-2|-|-
CASSPPGKPQHF
TGTGCCAGCAGCCCTCCGGGGAAGCCCCAGCATTTT
>TRBJ2-3|TRBV15|-|-
CAIKARDTQYF
TGTGCCATCAAGGCTAGAGATACGCAGTATTTT
>TRBJ2-3|TRBV2|-|TRBD1
CATTDRVPDTQYF
TGTGCCACCACCGACAGGGTTCCAGATACGCAGTATTTT
>TRBJ2-5|TRBV2|-|-
CASSVIGAYQGTQYF
TGTGCCAGCAGTGTTATAGGGGCGTACCAAGGGACCCAGTACTTC
>TRBJ2-1|TRBV5-1|-|-
CASSAQGGLNNEQFF
TGCGCCAGCAGCGCCCAGGGAGGACTGAACAATGAGCAGTTCTTC
>TRBJ2-5|TRBV7-9|few|TRBD2
CASSLEGAGVFQETQYF
TGTGCCAGCAGCTTAGAAGGTGCGGGGGTCTTCCAAGAGACCCAGTACTTC
>TRBJ2-7|TRBV5-1|-|-
CASSYGRPNGEQYF
TGCGCCAGCAGCTATGGTCGTCCCAATGGGGAGCAGTACTTC
>TRBJ1-3|TRBV25-1|-|-
CASSDRARSGTTIYF
TGTGCCAGCAGTGATAGGGCCCGCTCTGGAACCACCATATATTTT
>TRBJ2-5|TRBV12-3/TRBV12-4|once|-
CASSFSSGVETQYF
TGTGCCAGCAGTTTTTCTTCAGGGGTCGAGACCCAGTACTTC
>TRBJ2-7|TRBV4-2|-|-
CASSQDTLGEQYF
TGTGCCAGCAGCCAAGATACCCTTGGAGAGCAGTACTTC
>TRBJ2-1|TRBV29-1|-|-
CSVEDMTGADYNEQFF
TGCAGCGTTGAAGATATGACGGGAGCAGACTACAATGAGCAGTTCTTC
>TRBJ2-5|TRBV7-2|few|TRBD2
CASSHASGYQETQYF
TGTGCCAGCAGCCATGCTAGCGGGTACCAAGAGACCCAGTACTTC
>TRBJ2-1|TRBV4-2|few|-
CASSQDQDLSYNEQFF
TGTGCCAGCAGCCAAGATCAGGACCTATCATACAATGAGCAGTTCTTC
>TRBJ2-1|TRBV30|-|-
CAWSKLNNEQFF
TGTGCCTGGAGTAAACTCAACAATGAGCAGTTCTTC
>TRBJ2-1|TRBV7-9|-|-
CASSLGGSVPRNEQFF
TGTGCCAGCAGCTTAGGTGGGTCTGTCCCCCGGAATGAGCAGTTCTTC
>TRBJ1-6|TRBV10-3|few|TRBD1
CAISESGTGTNSPLHF
TGTGCCATCAGTGAGTCCGGGACAGGGACAAATTCACCCCTCCACTTT
>TRBJ2-7|TRBV25-1|few|TRBD2
CASSEYRLAGYNEQYF
TGTGCCAGCAGTGAATATCGGCTAGCGGGCTACAATGAGCAGTACTTC
>TRBJ2-5|TRBV3-1|-|TRBD1
CASSFRTGREETQYF
TGTGCCAGCAGCTTTCGGACAGGAAGGGAAGAGACCCAGTACTTC
>TRBJ2-7|TRBV3-1|-|-
CASSLDWRSSYNEQYF
TGTGCCAGCAGCCTGGACTGGAGGAGCTCCTACAATGAGCAGTACTTC
>TRBJ2-5|TRBV25-1|-|-
CASSFPTGFQETQYF
TGTGCCAGCAGTTTTCCCACCGGATTTCAAGAGACCCAGTACTTC
>TRBJ2-3|TRBV6-5|-|-
CASSYSRGSLGGLTDTQYF
TGTGCCAGCAGTTACTCACGGGGGTCTCTCGGGGGGCTCACAGATACGCAGTATTTT
>TRBJ1-1|TRBV13|-|-
CASSFRATATGEAFF
TGTGCCAGCAGCTTTCGGGCGACAGCGACAGGTGAAGCTTTCTTT